These T cell receptor beta chains were read from a single sample in a study of blood T cell repertoires in COVID-19. The table came from immunoSEQ multiplex PCR; TCRdb's copy has only in-frame clones and leaves some out. In the table there are 95,000 to 150,000 clones, roughly nine tenths of which are singletons. The sequenced sample was peripheral blood. The receptors shown here come from a man in his fifties with COVID-19, enrolled during active disease. The CDR3 runs from the conserved cysteine through the conserved F or W. Fields, in order: V gene, clone size, CDR3 length, CDR3 protein. Size tells how often a clone was seen (once, few, many) or the class of an expanded clone, and some rows leave it out.

TRBV7-2,-,16,CASSLARTSGQETQYF
TRBV21-1,-,14,CASRPTGGTTEAFF
TRBV2,-,15,CASSEGTGATDTQYF
TRBV5-4,-,12,CASSLSGYGYTF
TRBV21-1,-,15,CASSKFGSRRNEQFF
TRBV6-2/TRBV6-3,-,15,CASSSNPTRAETQYF
TRBV10-3,few,15,CAISTSGQNTGELFF
TRBV7-9,-,15,CASSPAGPTNTEAFF
TRBV9,once,14,CASSEGGRFNEQFF
TRBV5-1,once,12,CASSLAREAQYF
TRBV4-1,-,12,CASSQEQGGQFF
TRBV2,-,13,CASGRTTNEKLFF
TRBV19,few,16,CASSRESGRAINEQFF